The clone carrying this T cell receptor beta chain was found many times. Its antigen is as yet unknown. The junction departs from the called germline gene at one end, perhaps through a read error. The data were taken from a study of molecular identifiers for immune sequencing clone quantification. Study-wide background: Replicate RNA from roughly 21,000 or 96,000 naive CD8 T cells formed five aliquots; four were sequenced.

TCRdb analysed the PCR reads with MiXCR anew, one entry per CDR3 protein. Found here are around 480,000 distinct CDR3 sequences, 25% of them singletons; the top ten hold under 0.8%. Source material for naive CD8 libraries was about 17,000 to 1,100,000 sorted cells, with 10%, 30% or 50% RNA. Study-wide results and caveats: Molecules of identical TCR sharing a barcode could underestimate highly expanded clone sizes.

CDR1 is DFQATT and CDR2 is SNEGSKA in the germline V gene (reference sequence). This CDR3 contains 15 residues. The chain is built from TRBV20-1 and TRBJ2-7; D possibly corresponds to TRBD2 (7 bases). The sample comprised naive CD8+ T cells from blood, with Jurkat cell RNA spiked in. Subset indicated: FACS-sorted CD8+CD4-CCR7+CD45RA+ naive T cells. The sequence derives from a human donor in good health. Some libraries in this study had Jurkat cell RNA spiked in. In DNA, the CDR3 is TGCAGTGCTAGAGAGCTCCGGGGGGCCCTGTACGTGCAGTACTTC. Translated, it gives CSARELRGALYVQYF.